The 22 T cell receptor beta chains presented below share a single source sample, sequenced in a study of cytomegalovirus exposure and HLA in healthy donors. The PCR contained 60 Vbeta and 13 Jbeta primers. Some clones are missing from TCRdb's copy, which holds only in-frame ones; the method was immunoSEQ multiplex PCR. Of 110,000 to 150,000 clones in the sample, 72% were seen once. Source material: PBMCs. These receptors were taken from a middle-aged man in good health and CMV-seronegative.

The V call is TRBV4-1, the J call TRBJ2-7; 9 bases align to TRBD1. The CDR3 length is 14 residues. Unmatched junction bases numbered 5, after V lost 4 bases and J lost 4 bases. Per the germline V gene, CDR1 is MGHRA and CDR2 is YSYEKL. CDR3 sequence reads: CASSRRTGAYEQYF. CDR3 DNA: TGCGCCAGCAGCCGAAGGACAGGGGCGTACGAGCAGTACTTC.

The V and J genes are TRBV28 and TRBJ1-2; perhaps TRBD1 as D (5 bases). Germline V CDR1 and CDR2: MDHEN, SYDVKM. The CDR3 is 16 residues long. The V gene lost 6 bases and the J gene lost 2 bases, with 19 bases spanning the gap. CDR3 amino acids: CASSPSVERTNYGYTF. The CDR3 DNA reads as TGTGCCAGCAGCCCGTCCGTGGAGAGGACAAACTATGGCTACACCTTC.

The table lists this clone with a few counts. The V and J genes are TRBV12-2 and TRBJ1-1; the D segment call TRBD1 is taken from the table without a DNA check. TRBV12-2 is described as a pseudogene. The CDR3 has 15 residues. In DNA, the CDR3 is TGTGCAAGTCGCTCCGGGACAGGGTTGGGCACTGAAGCTTTCTTT. It codes for CASRSGTGLGTEAFF.

In its sample, this clone was seen once. This specimen includes other DNA sequences encoding the same CDR3. This chain links TRBV5-8 with TRBJ1-5, with unresolved D. The germline V and J ends were trimmed by 1 base and 4 bases, with 6 bases remaining between them. The CDR3 loop spans 13 amino acids. Germline-derived CDR1 and CDR2 are SGHTS and YDEGEE. CDR3 sequence (DNA): TGTGCCAGCAGCTTGCGGGGAAATCAGCCCCAGCATTTT. It yields the protein CASSLRGNQPQHF.

This clone has just one count. This chain uses TRBV9 with TRBJ2-7; the D gene is possibly TRBD2 (6 bases). The V and J ends lost 3 bases and 3 bases respectively, with 16 bases between them. The CDR3 length is 15 residues. CDR1 is SGDLS, CDR2 YYNGEE, per germline. The CDR3 reads CASSGGRERGYEQYF. CDR3 nucleotide sequence: TGTGCCAGCAGCGGGGGCCGGGAGAGGGGCTACGAGCAGTACTTC.

The V and J genes are TRBV9 and TRBJ1-4; unclear D gene. The length of the CDR3 is 15 residues. CDR1 and CDR2 (germline): SGDLS, YYNGEE. V lost 2 bases, J lost 1 base, and 9 bases lay in between. In DNA form, the CDR3 reads TGTGCCAGCAGCGTTCGAGGGTTAACTAATGAAAAACTGTTTTTT. Translating gives CASSVRGLTNEKLFF.

This clone was detected only once. The chain employs TRBV9 and TRBJ2-7; D unresolved. Trimming pared 0 bases from V and 6 bases from J, leaving 10 bases between. The CDR3 loop spans 13 amino acids. From germline, CDR1 is SGDLS and CDR2 YYNGEE. CDR3 in DNA: TGTGCCAGCAGCGTAGCCCCCCCCTCCGAGCAGTACTTC. Residues: CASSVAPPSEQYF.

This clone came up a few times. This chain's CDR3 is CAISASRGSAEAFF. In DNA form, the CDR3 reads TGTGCCATCAGTGCAAGCAGGGGGTCCGCTGAAGCTTTCTTT. V usage is TRBV10-3 and J usage is TRBJ1-1; 7 nucleotides agree with TRBD1. The CDR3 totals 14 residues. The germline CDR1 and CDR2 sequences are ENHRY and SYGVKD. V was clipped by 4 bases and J by 6 bases; unmatched bases: 8.

The chain couples TRBV5-6 to TRBJ1-1; tentatively, D is TRBD1 (6 bases). Germline CDR1 and CDR2: SGHDT and YYEEEE. The CDR3 loop spans 12 amino acids. V was pared by 5 bases and J by 7 bases, with 12 bases between. The CDR3 region is CASSLQGSEAFF. The CDR3 coding sequence is TGTGCCAGCAGTCTTCAGGGGAGTGAAGCTTTCTTT.

CDR3 amino acids: CASSSQYEAFF. CDR3 DNA sequence: TGTGCCAGCAGTTCCCAGTATGAAGCTTTCTTT. This rearrangement joins TRBV28 to TRBJ1-1; D call uncertain. V was cut by 4 bases and J by 7 bases, with 7 bases left in between. The germline CDR1 and CDR2 sequences are MDHEN and SYDVKM. The CDR3 consists of 11 residues.

The chain carries TRBV10-3 and TRBJ1-3, with a possible D match to TRBD1 (6 bases). Trimming took off 6 bases at V and 4 bases at J, with 10 bases between the two ends. The CDR3 has 13 residues. The V gene's germline CDR1 is ENHRY and CDR2 SYGVKD. The CDR3: CAIRPGQGNTIYF. CDR3 sequence (DNA): TGTGCCATCAGACCAGGACAGGGAAACACCATATATTTT.

In nucleotides, the CDR3 is TGTGCCAGCAGCGTAGAGGCTAGCGGGAGCTACGAGCAGTACTTC. As protein: CASSVEASGSYEQYF. The chain couples TRBV9 to TRBJ2-7; 10 bases are a match to TRBD2. CDR1 and CDR2 (germline): SGDLS, YYNGEE. V lost 0 bases, J lost 3 bases, and 3 bases stayed unmatched. The CDR3 runs to 15 residues.

The rearrangement joins TRBV7-2 to TRBJ2-5, with 11 bases matching TRBD2. CDR3 length: 16 amino acids. Germline CDR1 and CDR2: SGHTA and FQGNSA. V dropped 3 bases and J dropped 5; count of bases not matched to a gene: 8. DNA of the CDR3: TGTGCCAGCAGCTTGGATAGCGGGGGGGACCGCGAGACCCAGTACTTC. Protein: CASSLDSGGDRETQYF.

This sequence joins TRBV19 and TRBJ1-1, with D unclear. The CDR3 covers 11 residues. Germline V lookup: CDR1 LNHDA, CDR2 SQIVND (reference sequence). V lost 7 bases to trimming and J lost 6 bases, with 9 bases between them. The CDR3 bases are TGTGCCAGTATCAGTTTATCTGAAGCTTTCTTT. Its protein product is CASISLSEAFF.

The chain couples TRBV29-1 to TRBJ1-2; D possibly corresponds to TRBD1 (6 bases). The germline V gene has CDR1 SQVTM and CDR2 ANQGSEA. V was trimmed by 7 bases and J by 1 base, leaving 10 bases between them. This CDR3 has 12 amino acids. In DNA, the CDR3 is TGCAGCGGGCGACAGGATAACTATGGCTACACCTTC. Translating gives CSGRQDNYGYTF.

The chain is built from TRBV10-3 and TRBJ2-7; D unresolved. CDR3 size: 15 residues. Germline V gives CDR1 ENHRY, CDR2 SYGVKD. V was cut by 0 bases and J by 1 base, with 10 bases left in between. The CDR3 is CAISESIWHSYEQYF. The CDR3 region has the DNA TGTGCCATCAGTGAGTCTATCTGGCATTCCTACGAGCAGTACTTC.

This chain links TRBV6-4 with TRBJ1-1, with a tentative D call TRBD1 (6 bases). V lost 5 bases, J lost 3 bases, and 10 bases lay in between. The CDR3 is 13 amino acids. The germline CDR1 and CDR2 sequences are MRHNA and SNTAGT. The DNA of the CDR3 is TGTGCCAGCAGTATTTCAGGGGACACTGAAGCTTTCTTT. Its protein product is CASSISGDTEAFF.

The genes are TRBV18 and TRBJ1-1; D gene uncertain. Germline CDR1 reads KGHSH; CDR2 reads LQKENI. V dropped 3 bases and J dropped 3 bases, with 8 bases sitting between them. CDR3 length equals 13 residues. The CDR3 loop reads CASSPTTHTEAFF. CDR3 DNA: TGTGCCAGCTCACCGACAACCCACACTGAAGCTTTCTTT.

The chain joins TRBV7-6 to TRBJ2-5; D is undetermined. The J call could be wrong; TRBJ2-7 is a better fit for the DNA end. Germline loops: CDR1 SGHVS, CDR2 FNYEAQ. The CDR3 length is 12 residues. The CDR3 DNA reads as TGTGCCAGCAGCCTGAGCTCCTACGAGCAGTACTTC. It encodes CASSLSSYEQYF.

The rearrangement joins TRBV5-1 to TRBJ2-3; 8 bases map to TRBD2. The CDR3 is 15 residues long. V lost 2 bases, J lost 2 bases, and 4 bases stayed unmatched. The V gene's germline CDR1 is SGHRS and CDR2 YFSETQ. This CDR3 is CASSFRRGATDTQYF. The CDR3 nucleotides are TGCGCCAGCAGCTTCAGGCGGGGGGCCACAGATACGCAGTATTTT.

This chain links TRBV2 with TRBJ1-1; D is possibly TRBD1 (5 bases). This CDR3 spans 14 amino acids. Germline CDR1 is SNHLY and CDR2 is FYNNEI. Trimming cost V 6 bases and J 1 base, with 12 bases left between them. CDR3 protein: CASRPGLQNTEAFF. For the CDR3, the DNA is TGTGCCAGCAGACCGGGACTCCAGAACACTGAAGCTTTCTTT.

On this clone: The sample has other DNA sequences that encode this CDR3 too. This rearrangement joins TRBV9 to TRBJ2-7, with TRBD1 matching 7 bases. The CDR3 covers 15 residues. Looked up from germline, CDR1 is SGDLS and CDR2 is YYNGEE. V dropped 0 bases and J dropped 0; count of bases not matched to a gene: 3. DNA for the CDR3: TGTGCCAGCAGCGTAGGACAGGGATACTCCTACGAGCAGTACTTC. Protein sequence: CASSVGQGYSYEQYF.